This is a list of T cell receptor beta chains from one sample in a study of HIV-infected patients and healthy controls. TCRdb recomputed calls from the 5' RACE reads with MiXCR, one row per CDR3 protein. The sample lists about 70,000 distinct CDR3 sequences, 15% to 20% occurring once. The sequenced sample was CD4+ T cells from blood. These receptors were taken from a human donor in good health. CDR3s include the opening cysteine and the closing phenylalanine or tryptophan. The D gene is left open where the match is weak. Not every row has a clone size; where given, it reads once, few, many or a size class.

J gene: TRBJ1-2; D gene: .; clone size: few; V gene: TRBV6-1; CDR3 DNA: TGTGCCAGCAGCGGGGCGCGCTCTAACTATGGCTACACCTTC; CDR3 protein: CASSGARSNYGYTF
J gene: TRBJ1-6; D gene: .; clone size: few; V gene: TRBV7-3; CDR3 DNA: TGTGCCAGCAGCTTAACCACCTCCTATAATTCACCCCTCCACTTT; CDR3 protein: CASSLTTSYNSPLHF
J gene: TRBJ2-5; D gene: TRBD2; clone size: .; V gene: TRBV12-3/TRBV12-4; CDR3 DNA: TGTGCCAGCAGGCCCGGACTAGCGGGAGGTGGTGAGACCCAGTACTTC; CDR3 protein: CASRPGLAGGGETQYF
J gene: TRBJ2-7; D gene: .; clone size: .; V gene: TRBV28; CDR3 DNA: TGTGCCAGCTGCCCCGCGGGCCTCCCGGGGTACGAGCAGTACTTC; CDR3 protein: CASCPAGLPGYEQYF
J gene: TRBJ2-6; D gene: .; clone size: few; V gene: TRBV3-1; CDR3 DNA: TGTGCCAGCAGCCAAGGGGGGATGATCAGACCATCCTCTGGGGCCAACGTCCTGACTTTC; CDR3 protein: CASSQGGMIRPSSGANVLTF
J gene: TRBJ2-2; D gene: .; clone size: few; V gene: TRBV12-3/TRBV12-4; CDR3 DNA: TGTGCCAGCAGTTTACTGGTCGGGCAGGAGCTGTTTTTT; CDR3 protein: CASSLLVGQELFF
J gene: TRBJ2-1; D gene: TRBD2; clone size: few; V gene: TRBV9; CDR3 DNA: TGTGCCAGCCAATTCGAAGCGGGAGATACGTATGAGCAGTTCTTC; CDR3 protein: CASQFEAGDTYEQFF
J gene: TRBJ2-1; D gene: .; clone size: many; V gene: TRBV6-6; CDR3 DNA: TGTGCCAGCAGTTACTCACTCCCATCACAGAGCCATCAGTTCTTC; CDR3 protein: CASSYSLPSQSHQFF
J gene: TRBJ2-2; D gene: .; clone size: few; V gene: TRBV9; CDR3 DNA: TGTGCCAGCAACCCCGAGGGGGGGGGCGGGGAGCTGTTTTTT; CDR3 protein: CASNPEGGGGELFF
J gene: TRBJ2-5; D gene: .; clone size: .; V gene: TRBV7-2; CDR3 DNA: TGTGCCAGCAGCAACTCCCAGCGGGCCCAAGAGACCCAGTACTTC; CDR3 protein: CASSNSQRAQETQYF
J gene: TRBJ2-1; D gene: .; clone size: few; V gene: TRBV5-1; CDR3 DNA: TGCGCCAGCTCAAACCCCAGGGGACTCAATGAGCAGTTCTTC; CDR3 protein: CASSNPRGLNEQFF
J gene: TRBJ2-3; D gene: TRBD2; clone size: .; V gene: TRBV20-1; CDR3 DNA: TGCAGTGCTAGAGACCTCCTAGCGGGGGCCACAGATACGCAGTATTTT; CDR3 protein: CSARDLLAGATDTQYF
J gene: TRBJ2-1; D gene: .; clone size: .; V gene: TRBV6-2/TRBV6-3; CDR3 DNA: TGTGCCAGCAGTAACTTGGAAGGGGGACCTCCCTACAATGAGCAGTTCTTC; CDR3 protein: CASSNLEGGPPYNEQFF
J gene: TRBJ2-3; D gene: .; clone size: .; V gene: TRBV30; CDR3 DNA: TGTGCCTGGAGCCGGACCCGAGCTAGGACAGATACGCAGTATTTT; CDR3 protein: CAWSRTRARTDTQYF
J gene: TRBJ1-1; D gene: .; clone size: many; V gene: TRBV12-3/TRBV12-4; CDR3 DNA: TGTGCCAGCAGTTTAGTCCCCGGGGGGTCTGAAGCTTTCTTT; CDR3 protein: CASSLVPGGSEAFF
J gene: TRBJ1-1; D gene: .; clone size: .; V gene: TRBV19; CDR3 DNA: TGTGCCAGTCGCCGAAGGGGGTCAGGGGACTTGAACACTGAAGCTTTCTTT; CDR3 protein: CASRRRGSGDLNTEAFF
J gene: TRBJ1-2; D gene: .; clone size: many; V gene: TRBV5-5; CDR3 DNA: TGTGCCAGCAGCTTCTCAGGACTGACAGCCGGGCTTTATTATGGCTACACCTTC; CDR3 protein: CASSFSGLTAGLYYGYTF
J gene: TRBJ2-2; D gene: .; clone size: once; V gene: TRBV6-2/TRBV6-3; CDR3 DNA: TGTGCCAGCAGCCCCGGGACTCTCGCCGGGGAGCTGTTTTTT; CDR3 protein: CASSPGTLAGELFF
J gene: TRBJ1-5; D gene: .; clone size: many; V gene: TRBV2; CDR3 DNA: TGTGCCAGCAGTGCTGACGGACGTAGCAATCAGCCCCAGCATTTT; CDR3 protein: CASSADGRSNQPQHF
J gene: TRBJ2-3; D gene: .; clone size: many; V gene: TRBV5-1; CDR3 DNA: TGCGCCAGCAGCCTCGCCGGCACAGATACGCAGTATTTT; CDR3 protein: CASSLAGTDTQYF
J gene: TRBJ2-7; D gene: .; clone size: many; V gene: TRBV7-3; CDR3 DNA: TGTGCCAGCAGCCCAGCCAGTGGGGCAGGGGCATACGAGCAGTACTTC; CDR3 protein: CASSPASGAGAYEQYF
J gene: TRBJ2-2; D gene: TRBD2; clone size: .; V gene: TRBV4-3; CDR3 DNA: TGCGCCAGCAGCCAAGATTACCGGTTAGCGGGGGGGAACACCGGGGAGCTGTTTTTT; CDR3 protein: CASSQDYRLAGGNTGELFF
J gene: TRBJ2-1; D gene: .; clone size: .; V gene: TRBV2; CDR3 DNA: TGTGCCAGCAGTGAGTTTTTTTTGGCGGGCCAAGACTACAATGAGCAGTTCTTC; CDR3 protein: CASSEFFLAGQDYNEQFF
J gene: TRBJ2-5; D gene: .; clone size: .; V gene: TRBV7-2; CDR3 DNA: TGTGCCAGCAGGAACACCGGACAAGAGACCCAGTACTTC; CDR3 protein: CASRNTGQETQYF
J gene: TRBJ1-2; D gene: .; clone size: many; V gene: TRBV7-2; CDR3 DNA: TGTGCCAGCGCCGTTTCGGTCAATGGCTACACCTTC; CDR3 protein: CASAVSVNGYTF
J gene: TRBJ2-1; D gene: .; clone size: .; V gene: TRBV6-5; CDR3 DNA: TGTGCCAGCAGGTACGGAGCGTGGGGCCAGCAGTTCTTC; CDR3 protein: CASRYGAWGQQFF
J gene: TRBJ2-1; D gene: TRBD1; clone size: few; V gene: TRBV5-1; CDR3 DNA: TGCGCCAGCAGCTTGAAGGTAGGGACAGGTTACAATGAGCAGTTCTTC; CDR3 protein: CASSLKVGTGYNEQFF
J gene: TRBJ1-1; D gene: TRBD1; clone size: many; V gene: TRBV7-8; CDR3 DNA: TGTGCCAGCAGCTCCCGGACCGACAGGGGCCCGGCTTTCTTT; CDR3 protein: CASSSRTDRGPAFF
J gene: TRBJ1-1; D gene: TRBD1; clone size: many; V gene: TRBV15; CDR3 DNA: TGTGCCACCAGCAGGGGAATGACAGGGCGCCAGGCTGAAGCTTTCTTT; CDR3 protein: CATSRGMTGRQAEAFF
J gene: TRBJ2-2; D gene: TRBD2; clone size: .; V gene: TRBV20-1; CDR3 DNA: TGCAGTGCCTCAGAGGTCCTAGCGGGGTACACCGGGGAGCTGTTTTTT; CDR3 protein: CSASEVLAGYTGELFF
J gene: TRBJ2-2; D gene: .; clone size: many; V gene: TRBV6-2/TRBV6-3; CDR3 DNA: TGTGCCAGCAGTTTCCGGGAAGAGCTGTTTTTT; CDR3 protein: CASSFREELFF
J gene: TRBJ1-2; D gene: .; clone size: few; V gene: TRBV6-6; CDR3 DNA: TGTGCCAGCAGAGCCCCCGAGCCACCATATGGCTACACCTTC; CDR3 protein: CASRAPEPPYGYTF
J gene: TRBJ2-3; D gene: TRBD2; clone size: .; V gene: TRBV5-1; CDR3 DNA: TGCGCCACTGCGGCGAGCGGGGGTGGTACGCAGTATTTT; CDR3 protein: CATAASGGGTQYF
J gene: TRBJ2-7; D gene: TRBD1; clone size: many; V gene: TRBV29-1; CDR3 DNA: TGCAGCGTTGAGGGACAGGGACTCCGGGGAGAGCAGTACTTC; CDR3 protein: CSVEGQGLRGEQYF
J gene: TRBJ2-1; D gene: TRBD2; clone size: few; V gene: TRBV7-3; CDR3 DNA: TGTGCCAGCAGCTTAAGACTAGCCAATGAGCAGTTCTTC; CDR3 protein: CASSLRLANEQFF
J gene: TRBJ1-1; D gene: .; clone size: .; V gene: TRBV20-1; CDR3 DNA: TGCAGTGCGATTCCCGTAAACAGAGAGAATTTCATGAACACTGAAGCTTTCTTT; CDR3 protein: CSAIPVNRENFMNTEAFF
J gene: TRBJ2-1; D gene: TRBD2; clone size: .; V gene: TRBV6-2/TRBV6-3; CDR3 DNA: TGTGCCAGCAGTGGCGGGGGGGCAGGTAACAATGAGCAGTTCTTC; CDR3 protein: CASSGGGAGNNEQFF
J gene: TRBJ1-1; D gene: .; clone size: few; V gene: TRBV20-1; CDR3 DNA: TGCAGTGCTCGTGGGGGCACTGAAGCTTTCTTT; CDR3 protein: CSARGGTEAFF
J gene: TRBJ1-1; D gene: .; clone size: .; V gene: TRBV3-1; CDR3 DNA: TGTGCCAGCAGCGGACGGACAGAATACACTGAAGCTTTCTTT; CDR3 protein: CASSGRTEYTEAFF
J gene: TRBJ1-6; D gene: .; clone size: .; V gene: TRBV28; CDR3 DNA: TGTGCCAGCATGTCACGGTCACCCCTCCACTTT; CDR3 protein: CASMSRSPLHF
J gene: TRBJ2-5; D gene: TRBD1; clone size: .; V gene: TRBV18; CDR3 DNA: TGTGCCAGCTCACCGGGACAGGATGAGACCCAGTACTTC; CDR3 protein: CASSPGQDETQYF